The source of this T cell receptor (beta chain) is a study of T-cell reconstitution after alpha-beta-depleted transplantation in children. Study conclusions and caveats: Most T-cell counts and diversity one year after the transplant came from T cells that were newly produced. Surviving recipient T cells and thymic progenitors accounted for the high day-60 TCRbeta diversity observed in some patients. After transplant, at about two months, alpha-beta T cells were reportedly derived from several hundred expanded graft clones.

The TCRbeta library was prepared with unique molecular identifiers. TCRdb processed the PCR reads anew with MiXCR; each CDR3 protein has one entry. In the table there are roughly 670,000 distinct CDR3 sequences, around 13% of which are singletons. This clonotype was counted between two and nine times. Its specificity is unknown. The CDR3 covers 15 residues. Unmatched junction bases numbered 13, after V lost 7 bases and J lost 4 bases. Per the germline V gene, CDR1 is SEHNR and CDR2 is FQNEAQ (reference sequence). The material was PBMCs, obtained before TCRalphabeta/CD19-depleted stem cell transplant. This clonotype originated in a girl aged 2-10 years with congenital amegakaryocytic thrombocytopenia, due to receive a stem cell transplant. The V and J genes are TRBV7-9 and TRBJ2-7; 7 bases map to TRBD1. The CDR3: CASTHRDSPTYEQYF. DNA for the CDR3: TGTGCCAGCACCCACCGGGACAGCCCCACGTACGAGCAGTACTTC.